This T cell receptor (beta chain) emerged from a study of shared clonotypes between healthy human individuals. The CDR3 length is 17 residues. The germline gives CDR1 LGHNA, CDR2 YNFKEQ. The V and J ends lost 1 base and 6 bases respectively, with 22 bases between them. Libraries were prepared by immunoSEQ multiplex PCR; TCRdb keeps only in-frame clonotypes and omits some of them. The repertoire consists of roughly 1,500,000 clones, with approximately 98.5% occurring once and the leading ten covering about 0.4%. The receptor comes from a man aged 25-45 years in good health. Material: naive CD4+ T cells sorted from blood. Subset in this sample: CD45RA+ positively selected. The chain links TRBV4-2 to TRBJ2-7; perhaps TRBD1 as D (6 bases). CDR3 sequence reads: CASSQASTGTIPFEQYF. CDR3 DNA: TGTGCCAGCAGCCAAGCCTCAACCGGGACAATTCCTTTCGAGCAGTACTTC.